These T cell receptor beta chains were read from a single sample in a study of blood T cell repertoires in COVID-19. Assay used: immunoSEQ multiplex PCR; TCRdb lists only in-frame clones, some missing. The sample gives around 180,000 clones, 70% to 90% of which show up once; 10% to 11% is in the top ten. The sequencing sample was made of peripheral blood. These TCRs come from a human donor with active or convalescent COVID-19. The donor label of this sample is uncertain. Each CDR3 is given with its conserved first and last residue. Each record gives: J gene, V gene, D gene, clone size, CDR3 protein, CDR3 DNA. A D gene is named only where the DNA matches it firmly. Not every row has a clone size; where given, it reads once, few, many or a size class.

TRBJ2-5	TRBV4-3	TRBD2	NA	CASSQGTSGGRETQYF	TGCGCCAGCAGCCAAGGGACTAGCGGGGGGCGGGAGACCCAGTACTTC
TRBJ2-3	TRBV18	TRBD2	NA	CASSRGGTSGARTDTQYF	TGTGCCAGCTCACGGGGCGGGACTAGCGGAGCCAGGACAGATACGCAGTATTTT
TRBJ1-2	TRBV30	TRBD1	NA	CAWVKKDRVGYGYTF	TGTGCCTGGGTAAAGAAGGACAGGGTCGGCTATGGCTACACCTTC
TRBJ2-1	TRBV6-4	TRBD1	many	CASRGQAGYNEQFF	TGTGCCAGCAGGGGACAGGCCGGGTACAATGAGCAGTTCTTC
TRBJ2-7	TRBV4-1	NA	NA	CASSQETTFYYEQYF	TGCGCCAGCAGCCAAGAAACGACATTTTACTACGAGCAGTACTTC
TRBJ1-3	TRBV15	NA	NA	CATKPSSGNTIYF	TGTGCCACGAAACCGAGCTCTGGAAACACCATATATTTT
TRBJ1-4	TRBV10-3	NA	NA	CAIREQGANEKLFF	TGTGCCATCAGGGAACAGGGTGCTAATGAAAAACTGTTTTTT
TRBJ1-3	TRBV11-2	TRBD1	NA	CASSLADRVHTIYF	TGTGCCAGCAGCTTAGCGGACAGGGTCCACACCATATATTTT
TRBJ2-1	TRBV5-4	TRBD2	NA	CASSLIVGGRAGEQFF	TGTGCCAGCAGCTTGATCGTGGGCGGGAGGGCCGGTGAGCAGTTCTTC
TRBJ2-1	TRBV7-8	NA	NA	CASSSADDEQFF	TGTGCCAGCAGCTCCGCGGATGATGAGCAGTTCTTC
TRBJ2-7	TRBV21-1	NA	NA	CASSKSQGSGLATHEQYF	TGTGCCAGCAGCAAAAGCCAAGGGTCAGGACTAGCGACTCACGAGCAGTACTTC
TRBJ2-5	TRBV2	TRBD2	NA	CASSELASGGAGQETQYF	TGTGCCAGCAGTGAATTGGCTAGCGGGGGGGCCGGGCAAGAGACCCAGTACTTC
TRBJ2-7	TRBV28	TRBD1	NA	CAISGTGVYEQYF	TGTGCCATCAGCGGGACAGGGGTCTACGAGCAGTACTTC
TRBJ2-3	TRBV7-2	TRBD2	NA	CASSLVQGSGGASDTQYF	TGTGCCAGCAGCTTAGTGCAAGGTAGCGGGGGGGCCTCAGATACGCAGTATTTT
TRBJ2-3	TRBV7-9	NA	NA	CASSSRGGADTQYF	TGTGCCAGCAGCTCCCGAGGGGGAGCGGATACGCAGTATTTT
TRBJ1-5	TRBV6-5	NA	NA	CASRDSLNSNQPQHF	TGTGCCAGCAGGGACAGCTTAAATAGCAATCAGCCCCAGCATTTT
TRBJ2-5	TRBV28	NA	NA	CASSLDPGFQETQYF	TGTGCCAGCAGTTTAGATCCAGGGTTCCAAGAGACCCAGTACTTC
TRBJ2-1	TRBV11-2	TRBD2	NA	CASSLDPGGRTEQFF	TGTGCCAGCAGCTTAGATCCGGGAGGGCGAACTGAGCAGTTCTTC
TRBJ2-1	TRBV30	TRBD2	NA	CAWSVASGWHEQFF	TGTGCCTGGAGTGTGGCTAGCGGGTGGCATGAGCAGTTCTTC